The 24 T cell receptor beta chains listed next were all sequenced from one sample in a study of cytomegalovirus exposure and HLA in healthy donors. The PCR ran on 60 Vbeta and 13 Jbeta primers. Data came from immunoSEQ multiplex PCR; TCRdb stores just in-frame clones and leaves some out. The top ten clones hold roughly 2% of a sample with 95,000 to 100,000 clones, roughly three quarters of them seen once. The sample comprised PBMCs. The receptors originated from a man aged 40-50 years in good health and CMV-seronegative.

The chain carries TRBV21-1 and TRBJ2-2; the table assigns TRBD1, which was not confirmed against the DNA. TRBV21-1 is marked as a pseudogene. The CDR3 is 16 residues long. This chain's CDR3 is CASSKMGQGATGELFF. The DNA of the CDR3 is TGTGCCAGCAGCAAAATGGGGCAGGGGGCTACCGGGGAGCTGTTTTTT.

V and J are TRBV6-5 and TRBJ2-5; TRBD2 matches at 7 bases. The DNA end is more similar to TRBJ2-7, so the J call may be wrong. In germline, CDR1 is MNHEY, CDR2 SVGAGI. The CDR3 is 12 amino acids. Written as DNA, the CDR3 is TGTGCCAGCGGCGGGAGCCTCTACGAGCAGTACTTC. As protein: CASGGSLYEQYF.

This chain connects TRBV19 to TRBJ1-4, with a weak D call TRBD1 (5 bases). The CDR3 has 15 amino acids. Germline V CDR1 and CDR2: LNHDA, SQIVND (reference sequence). Trimming took off 2 bases at V and 8 bases at J, with 15 bases between the two ends. The CDR3 nucleotides are TGTGCCAGTAGTATAAGCCTCGGGGGAGTGGAAAAACTGTTTTTT. Amino acid sequence: CASSISLGGVEKLFF.

This clone was picked up a small number of times. V usage is TRBV7-2 and J usage is TRBJ2-7; weak D call: TRBD1 (6 bases). V lost 3 bases to trimming and J lost 6 bases, with 21 bases between them. Germline CDR1 is SGHTA and CDR2 is FQGNSA. This CDR3 is built from 16 residues. In nucleotides, the CDR3 is TGTGCCAGCAGCTTCGGGACACGCCCGAGCTCGGGCGAGCAGTACTTC. It specifies CASSFGTRPSSGEQYF.

This rearrangement joins TRBV11-3 to TRBJ2-3; 9 positions match TRBD2. This CDR3 is built from 15 residues. Per germline, CDR1 SGHNT and CDR2 YENEEA. V shed 5 bases and J 2 bases; nucleotides not matched to a gene: 5. The CDR3 coding sequence is TGTGCCAGCAGCAAGAGCGGGGGGCCCACAGATACGCAGTATTTT. This sequence encodes CASSKSGGPTDTQYF. The variable domain in full, completed from reference TRBV11-3 and TRBJ2-3, reads EAGVVQSPRYKIIEKKQPVAFWCNPISGHNTLYWYLQNLGQGPELLIRYENEEAVDDSQLPKDRFSAERLKGVDSTLKIQPAELGDSAVYLCASSKSGGPTDTQYFGPGTRLTVL.

The chain is built from TRBV2 and TRBJ2-5; D ambiguous. The CDR3 is 15 residues long. CDR1 and CDR2 from the germline V gene are SNHLY and FYNNEI. Trimming stripped 1 base from V and 7 bases from J, with 16 bases between. The CDR3 DNA sequence: TGTGCCAGCAGTGAAGAACAGAAACTGGTCGGGACCCAGTACTTC. Translating it yields CASSEEQKLVGTQYF. Variable domain in full (rest from reference TRBV2 and TRBJ2-5): EPEVTQTPSHQVTQMGQEVILRCVPISNHLYFYWYRQILGQKVEFLVSFYNNEISEKSEIFDDQFSVERPDGSNFTLKIRSTKLEDSAMYFCASSEEQKLVGTQYFGPGTRLLVL.

The chain has TRBV10-3 and TRBJ1-5, with 9 bases fitting TRBD1. The V gene's germline CDR1 is ENHRY and CDR2 SYGVKD. V dropped 6 bases and J dropped 4; count of bases not matched to a gene: 4. The CDR3 totals 14 residues. The DNA of the CDR3 is TGTGCCATCAGAGCTGGGACAGGGAATCAGCCCCAGCATTTT. This codes for CAIRAGTGNQPQHF.

The J gene is TRBJ2-6, the V gene TRBV28; 8 bases fit TRBD1. CDR3 size: 16 residues. The junction had 9 bases not matched to a gene; V was cut back by 7 bases and J by 4 bases. Germline CDR1 reads MDHEN; CDR2 reads SYDVKM. The CDR3 is CASNNIQGAGANVLTF. DNA for the CDR3: TGTGCCAGCAATAACATCCAGGGGGCGGGGGCCAACGTCCTGACTTTC.

This chain joins TRBV18 and TRBJ2-3, with D possibly TRBD2 on 7 matching bases. CDR1 KGHSH and CDR2 LQKENI come from the germline V gene. The length of the CDR3 is 15 residues. Trimming pared 0 bases from V and 6 bases from J, leaving 13 bases between. This CDR3 is CASSPPWAGADTQYF. In DNA, the CDR3 is TGTGCCAGCTCACCACCATGGGCGGGGGCGGATACGCAGTATTTT.

V usage is TRBV6-5 and J usage is TRBJ1-2, with TRBD1 matching over 8 bases. This CDR3 contains 13 residues. V shed 6 bases, J shed 6 bases, and the junction held 6 bases outside the gene matches. CDR1 and CDR2 (germline): MNHEY, SVGAGI. The CDR3 reads CASSTTGADGYTF. In nucleotides, the CDR3 is TGTGCCAGCAGCACGACAGGGGCGGATGGCTACACCTTC.

This clone has just a few counts. The DNA for the CDR3 is TGTGCCAGCAGCGGTGGACAGGGAGTGTCAAGTGGCTACACCTTC. Translating gives CASSGGQGVSSGYTF. This rearrangement joins TRBV9 to TRBJ1-2, with 8 nucleotides matching TRBD1. Trimming took 3 bases from V and 7 from J; bases not matched to a gene: 11. The germline CDR1 and CDR2 sequences are SGDLS and YYNGEE. The CDR3 has 15 amino acids.

The genes are TRBV28 and TRBJ2-4, with D perhaps matching TRBD2 (6 bases). The CDR3 has 14 residues. Germline V gives CDR1 MDHEN, CDR2 SYDVKM. Between the trimmed V and J ends, which lost 3 bases and 11 bases, there was a span of 17 bases. CDR3 region: CASSFRAGGDVQYF. The CDR3 DNA reads TGTGCCAGCAGTTTTCGGGCCGGAGGGGACGTTCAGTACTTC.

The CDR3 loop is CASSLVGDTSTDTQYF. CDR3 coding DNA: TGCGCCAGCAGCTTGGTAGGGGACACTAGCACAGATACGCAGTATTTT. The V gene is TRBV5-1, the J gene TRBJ2-3; D possibly corresponds to TRBD1 (6 bases). The V and J ends lost 0 bases and 0 bases respectively, with 11 bases between them. Per germline, CDR1 SGHRS and CDR2 YFSETQ. The CDR3 totals 16 residues.

The chain joins TRBV28 to TRBJ1-1; a weak D match, TRBD1 (6 bases). Trimming removed 5 bases from V and 0 bases from J, with 19 bases in between. The germline V gene has CDR1 MDHEN and CDR2 SYDVKM. This CDR3 has 17 amino acids. The CDR3, as DNA: TGTGCCAGCAGTGTATATACGGACAGAGCTATGAACACTGAAGCTTTCTTT. Translated, it gives CASSVYTDRAMNTEAFF.

The V and J genes are TRBV28 and TRBJ1-2; 8 bases map to TRBD1. V lost 3 bases, J lost 7 bases, and 10 bases stayed unmatched. CDR1 and CDR2 (germline): MDHEN, SYDVKM. The length of the CDR3 is 15 residues. CDR3 amino acids: CASSFSDRGGGGYTF. In DNA, the CDR3 is TGTGCCAGCAGTTTCTCAGACAGGGGTGGAGGTGGCTACACCTTC.

The chain is built from TRBV19 and TRBJ2-1, with TRBD2 matching 7 bases. The V segment lost 9 bases and the J segment 0 bases; nucleotides outside the gene matches: 8. The CDR3 consists of 15 residues. Germline-derived CDR1 and CDR2 are LNHDA and SQIVND (reference sequence). The CDR3 sequence is CASQLAESSYNEQFF. The CDR3 region has the DNA TGTGCCAGCCAGCTAGCGGAGAGCTCCTACAATGAGCAGTTCTTC.

This clone was seen only a few times. The chain employs TRBV7-9 and TRBJ2-1, with D possibly TRBD2 on 6 matching bases. V was trimmed by 5 bases and J by 8 bases, leaving 13 bases between them. The CDR3 totals 13 residues. CDR1 is SEHNR and CDR2 is FQNEAQ in the germline V gene (reference sequence). CDR3 amino acids: CASSPPGEDEQFF. In DNA, the CDR3 is TGTGCCAGCAGCCCTCCGGGGGAAGATGAGCAGTTCTTC.

J is TRBJ2-5 and V is TRBV5-6; D may be TRBD1 (5 bases). The CDR3 is made up of 14 amino acids. V lost 1 base to trimming and J lost 4 bases, with 11 bases between them. Germline V gives CDR1 SGHDT, CDR2 YYEEEE. Here the CDR3 reads CASSLQQGGETQYF. As DNA, the CDR3 is TGTGCCAGCAGCTTGCAGCAGGGCGGAGAGACCCAGTACTTC.

The rearrangement uses TRBV5-1 and TRBJ2-4, with 7 bases that match TRBD1. CDR1 is SGHRS and CDR2 is YFSETQ in the germline V gene. The CDR3 is 12 residues long. The ends lost 3 bases at V and 8 bases at J; junction bases unmatched: 2. CDR3 in amino acids: CASSSTGDIQYF. CDR3 sequence (DNA): TGCGCCAGCAGCTCCACAGGGGACATTCAGTACTTC.

The rearrangement joins TRBV19 to TRBJ2-5, with 10 bases fitting TRBD2. The CDR3 has 13 amino acids. The germline V gene has CDR1 LNHDA and CDR2 SQIVND (reference sequence). The V gene end was trimmed by 4 bases and the J gene end by 5 bases; junction bases not matched to a gene: 1. CDR3 in DNA: TGTGCCAGTAGTAAGACTAGCGGGGAGACCCAGTACTTC. Residues: CASSKTSGETQYF.

The CDR3 loop reads CAWSPTAATQYF. The CDR3 DNA reads TGTGCCTGGAGTCCAACAGCGGCCACGCAGTATTTT. The chain has TRBV30 and TRBJ2-3; maybe TRBD2 (5 bases). The V gene lost 2 bases and the J gene lost 9 bases, with 12 bases spanning the gap. The length of the CDR3 is 12 residues. Germline assignment: CDR1 GTSNPN and CDR2 SVGIG (reference sequence).

The rearrangement links TRBV7-2 to TRBJ2-7, with TRBD1 identical over 7 bases. The V and J ends lost 7 bases and 2 bases, in that order; junction bases with no gene match: 8. This CDR3 has 14 residues. The germline gives CDR1 SGHTA, CDR2 FQGNSA. CDR3 nucleotides: TGTGCCAGCACCAAGAGACAGGGACCCTACGAGCAGTACTTC. This sequence encodes CASTKRQGPYEQYF.

This sequence joins TRBV19 and TRBJ1-5, with a weak D call TRBD1 (6 bases). There are 13 residues in the CDR3. Germline CDR1 and CDR2: LNHDA and SQIVND (reference sequence). Trimming stripped 6 bases from V and 6 bases from J, with 12 bases between. The DNA of the CDR3 is TGTGCCAGTAGCCAGGGGATTGCTCAGCCCCAGCATTTT. It codes for CASSQGIAQPQHF.

The gene calls are TRBV15 and TRBJ2-7, with 11 bases identical to TRBD1. CDR3 size: 15 residues. Germline loops: CDR1 LNHNV, CDR2 YYDKDF (reference sequence). V trimming: 1 base; J trimming: 5 bases; junction bases outside the gene matches: 4. The CDR3 spells CATSRVRTGGHEQYF. In DNA, the CDR3 is TGTGCCACCAGCAGAGTTAGGACAGGGGGCCACGAGCAGTACTTC.